These 18 T cell receptor beta chains were sequenced from one sample in a study of blood T cell repertoires in COVID-19. Clones were sequenced by immunoSEQ multiplex PCR, and TCRdb holds only the in-frame ones, with some missing. Here the sample spans around 320,000 clones, 75% to 85% being singletons. The sequenced sample consisted of peripheral blood. These receptors came from a human donor in a cohort sampled during active COVID-19.

J is TRBJ2-2 and V is TRBV3-1 (or the pseudogene TRBV3-2), with 7 bases fitting TRBD2. Germline V lookup: CDR1 LGHDT, CDR2 YNNKEL (reference sequence). Unmatched junction bases numbered 6, after V lost 0 bases and J lost 2 bases. The CDR3 extends over 17 amino acids. The CDR3 sequence is CASSQDGGGGNTGELFF. The CDR3 bases are TGTGCCAGCAGCCAAGATGGTGGCGGGGGAAACACCGGGGAGCTGTTTTTT.

This rearrangement joins TRBV2 to TRBJ1-1; 7 bases map to TRBD1. Germline CDR1 and CDR2: SNHLY and FYNNEI. V lost 5 bases to trimming and J lost 3 bases; unmatched junction nucleotides: 6. The CDR3 extends over 14 amino acids. Written as DNA, the CDR3 is TGTGCCAGCAGTCCAGGGGGGATAGACACTGAAGCTTTCTTT. Encoded protein: CASSPGGIDTEAFF.

This clone was recorded only once. The chain joins TRBV24-1 to TRBJ1-1; the D gene is possibly TRBD1 (6 bases). V was clipped by 8 bases and J by 5 bases, with 8 bases between them. The germline V gene has CDR1 KGHDR and CDR2 SFDVKD. The CDR3 runs to 11 residues. The CDR3 sequence: CATKQGTEAFF. CDR3 DNA: TGTGCCACCAAACAGGGAACTGAAGCTTTCTTT.

The chain uses TRBV24-1 and TRBJ1-2; 7 nucleotides agree with TRBD1. This CDR3 is built from 13 residues. Germline-derived CDR1 and CDR2 are KGHDR and SFDVKD. Trimming at V came to 4 bases and at J to 7 bases, leaving 5 bases not matched to a gene. CDR3 sequence: CATSERQGGGYTF. The CDR3 coding sequence is TGTGCCACCAGTGAGCGACAGGGTGGTGGCTACACCTTC.

The chain joins TRBV5-1 to TRBJ2-7; D gene unclear. Trimming removed 4 bases from V and 2 bases from J, with 13 bases in between. The CDR3 totals 14 residues. Germline V gives CDR1 SGHRS, CDR2 YFSETQ. The CDR3 DNA is TGCGCCAGCAGCCTATTCGCGCAGGCCTACGAGCAGTACTTC. Its protein is CASSLFAQAYEQYF.

The chain uses TRBV7-8 and TRBJ1-5; the D gene is possibly TRBD1 (6 bases). The V gene lost 5 bases and the J gene lost 2 bases, with 13 bases spanning the gap. Per the germline V gene, CDR1 is SGHVS and CDR2 is FQNEAQ. The CDR3 covers 15 residues. Written as DNA, the CDR3 is TGTGCCAGCAGCGCAGGGGAATACGGCAATCAGCCCCAGCATTTT. Its translation is CASSAGEYGNQPQHF.

This clone showed up just a few times. V and J are TRBV29-1 and TRBJ2-1, with D possibly being TRBD1 (7 bases). Trimming removed 3 bases at V and 10 bases at J, with 13 bases between. Per germline, CDR1 SQVTM and CDR2 ANQGSEA. The CDR3 totals 12 residues. CDR3 residues: CSVEEGAREQFF. CDR3 nucleotides: TGCAGCGTTGAGGAGGGGGCTAGGGAGCAGTTCTTC.

A remark on this clone: Other nucleotide sequences in the sample specify the same CDR3. The V gene is TRBV2, the J gene TRBJ2-7, with D tentatively TRBD2 (6 bases). Germline V gene lookup returns CDR1 SNHLY and CDR2 FYNNEI. This CDR3 has 12 residues. Between the trimmed V and J ends, which lost 6 bases and 4 bases, there was a span of 10 bases. DNA for the CDR3: TGTGCCAGCAGGGCCGGGGGTTACGAGCAGTACTTC. This gives the protein CASRAGGYEQYF.

This chain links TRBV11-2 with TRBJ2-7; tentatively, D is TRBD2 (6 bases). The germline CDR1 and CDR2 sequences are SGHAT and FQNNGV. Trimming took off 1 base at V and 2 bases at J, with 18 bases between the two ends. The CDR3 sequence is 17 residues long. CDR3 sequence (DNA): TGTGCCAGCAGCTTAGTTGGTGCGGCGGGGCTAACCTACGAGCAGTACTTC. As protein: CASSLVGAAGLTYEQYF.

The J gene is TRBJ1-5, the V gene TRBV6-5, with a weak D call TRBD1 (6 bases). This CDR3 is built from 15 residues. V lost 6 bases, J lost 1 base, and 13 bases lay in between. Germline V CDR1 and CDR2: MNHEY, SVGAGI. DNA for the CDR3: TGTGCCAGCAGGGGAGTAGACAGGAGCAATCAGCCCCAGCATTTT. Protein product: CASRGVDRSNQPQHF.

V gene TRBV30 combines with J gene TRBJ1-6; no reliable D call. CDR3 length: 15 amino acids. V lost 1 base, J lost 0 bases, and 7 bases lay in between. Germline V gene data show CDR1 as GTSNPN and CDR2 as SVGIG (reference sequence). CDR3 loop: CAWSERSSYNSPLHF. The CDR3 DNA sequence: TGTGCCTGGAGTGAAAGGAGCTCCTATAATTCACCCCTCCACTTT.

This chain uses TRBV5-5 with TRBJ1-2; the D is unclear. Germline V gene sequence: CDR1 SGHKS, CDR2 YYEKEE (reference sequence). V lost 1 base to trimming and J lost 2 bases, with 9 bases between them. The CDR3 extends over 14 amino acids. The CDR3 is CASSLRVGNYGYTF. The CDR3 DNA reads TGTGCCAGCAGCTTGCGGGTCGGAAACTATGGCTACACCTTC.

In this sample, this clone turned up many times. CDR3 DNA sequence: TGTGCCAGCAGCTCCAAGCGGGGGGGCGGTGCGAATGAGCAGTTCTTC. Its protein product is CASSSKRGGGANEQFF. The chain employs TRBV7-2 and TRBJ2-1; TRBD2 aligns across 10 bases. Germline trimming cut 4 bases from V and 7 bases from J; bases unmatched to any gene: 10. This CDR3 contains 16 residues. CDR1 is SGHTA and CDR2 is FQGNSA in the germline V gene.

Only one count was recorded for this clone. The V and J genes are TRBV5-1 and TRBJ1-2; unclear D gene. This CDR3 is built from 14 residues. The V end lost 4 bases, the J end lost 1 base, and 11 bases lay between the germline ends. Germline lookup yields CDR1 SGHRS and CDR2 YFSETQ. CDR3 protein: CASSDNGYNYGYTF. DNA for the CDR3: TGCGCCAGCAGCGATAACGGGTATAACTATGGCTACACCTTC.

This chain uses TRBV24-1 with TRBJ2-7; 9 bases are shared with TRBD2. The CDR3 has 13 residues. Germline V gives CDR1 KGHDR, CDR2 SFDVKD. Trimming took 9 bases from V and 9 from J; bases not matched to a gene: 11. The CDR3 sequence: CATQLVAGDRQYF. The CDR3 DNA reads TGTGCCACCCAGTTGGTAGCGGGGGATCGGCAGTACTTC.

This clone appeared once. The chain uses TRBV30 and TRBJ2-3; 12 bases are shared with TRBD2. V lost 5 bases, J lost 6 bases, and 9 bases stayed unmatched. Per the germline V gene, CDR1 is GTSNPN and CDR2 is SVGIG (reference sequence). The CDR3 extends over 15 amino acids. CDR3 coding DNA: TGTGCCTGGGGGAGACTAGCGGGGGCCCTTGATACGCAGTATTTT. It codes for CAWGRLAGALDTQYF.

The V and J genes are TRBV6-5 and TRBJ1-5; D is possibly TRBD1 (6 bases). Germline V lookup: CDR1 MNHEY, CDR2 SVGAGI. Trimming took off 7 bases at V and 1 base at J, with 11 bases between the two ends. This CDR3 has 14 amino acids. The CDR3 loop is CASKRTGSNQPQHF. The CDR3 DNA reads as TGTGCCAGCAAGCGAACAGGGAGCAATCAGCCCCAGCATTTT.

The V and J genes are TRBV6-5 and TRBJ1-2, with D uncertain. V shed 0 bases and J shed 1 base, with 6 bases lying between them. Germline loops: CDR1 MNHEY, CDR2 SVGAGI. The CDR3 covers 14 residues. CDR3 residues: CASSYSSDNYGYTF. CDR3 in DNA: TGTGCCAGCAGTTACTCGTCAGATAACTATGGCTACACCTTC.